This T cell receptor beta chain was observed in a study of cytomegalovirus exposure and HLA in healthy donors. On the study more broadly: In an earlier analysis, approximately 120 million unique TCR beta sequences were found from approximately 190 million T cells.

This clone was counted between two and nine times. V lost 0 bases, J lost 0 bases, and 4 bases lay in between. The CDR3 totals 14 residues. Germline V gives CDR1 SGDLS, CDR2 YYNGEE. The PCR employed 60 Vbeta primers together with 13 Jbeta primers. Repertoires were generated with immunoSEQ multiplex PCR, while TCRdb's copy carries only in-frame clones and drops some. The sample lists approximately 140,000 clones, roughly 79% occurring once. This clonotype originated in a woman aged 50 to 60 in good health and CMV-seronegative. Input material: PBMCs. The J gene is TRBJ1-3, the V gene TRBV9; D ambiguous. The CDR3 reads CASSVDHSGNTIYF. DNA for the CDR3: TGTGCCAGCAGCGTAGATCACTCTGGAAACACCATATATTTT.